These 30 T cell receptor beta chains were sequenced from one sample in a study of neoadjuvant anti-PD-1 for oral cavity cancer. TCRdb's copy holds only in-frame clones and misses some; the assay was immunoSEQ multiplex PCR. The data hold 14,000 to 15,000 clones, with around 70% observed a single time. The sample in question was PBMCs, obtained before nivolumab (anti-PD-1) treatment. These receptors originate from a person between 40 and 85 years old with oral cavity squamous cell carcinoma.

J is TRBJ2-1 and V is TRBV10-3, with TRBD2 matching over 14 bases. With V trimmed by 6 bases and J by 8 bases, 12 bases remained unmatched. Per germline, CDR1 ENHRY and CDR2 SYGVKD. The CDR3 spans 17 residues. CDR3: CAIRDTRGTSGSHEQFF. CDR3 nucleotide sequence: TGTGCCATCAGAGATACCCGGGGGACTAGCGGGAGCCATGAGCAGTTCTTC.

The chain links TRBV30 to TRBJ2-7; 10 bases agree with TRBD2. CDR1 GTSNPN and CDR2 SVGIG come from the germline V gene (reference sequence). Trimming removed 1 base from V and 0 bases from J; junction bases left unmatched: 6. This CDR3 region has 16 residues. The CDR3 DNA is TGTGCCTGGAGTGCCACTAGCGGGGCGAGCTCCTACGAGCAGTACTTC. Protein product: CAWSATSGASSYEQYF.

CDR3 sequence: CAWSGDPRSYNEQFF. DNA of the CDR3: TGTGCCTGGAGCGGAGACCCGCGCTCCTACAATGAGCAGTTCTTC. The gene calls are TRBV30 and TRBJ2-1; no definite D call. Per germline, CDR1 GTSNPN and CDR2 SVGIG (reference sequence). The CDR3 is made up of 15 amino acids. V lost 3 bases, J lost 0 bases, and 12 bases lay in between.

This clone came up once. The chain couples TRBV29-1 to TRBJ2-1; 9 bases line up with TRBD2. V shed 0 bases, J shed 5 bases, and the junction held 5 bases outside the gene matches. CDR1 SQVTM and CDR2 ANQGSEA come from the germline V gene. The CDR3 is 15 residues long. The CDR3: CSVEDSGRGHNEQFF. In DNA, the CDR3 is TGCAGCGTTGAAGATAGCGGGAGAGGCCACAATGAGCAGTTCTTC.

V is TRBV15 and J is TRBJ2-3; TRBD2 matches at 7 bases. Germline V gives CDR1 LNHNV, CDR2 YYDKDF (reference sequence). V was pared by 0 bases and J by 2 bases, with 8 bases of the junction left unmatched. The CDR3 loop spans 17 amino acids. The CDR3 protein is CATSRDPRSGDTDTQYF. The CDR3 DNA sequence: TGTGCCACCAGCAGAGATCCCAGGAGCGGGGACACAGATACGCAGTATTTT. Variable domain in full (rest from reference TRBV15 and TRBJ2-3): DAMVIQNPRYQVTQFGKPVTLSCSQTLNHNVMYWYQQKSSQAPKLLFHYYDKDFNNEADTPDNFQSRRPNTSFCFLDIRSPGLGDTAMYLCATSRDPRSGDTDTQYFGPGTRLTVL.

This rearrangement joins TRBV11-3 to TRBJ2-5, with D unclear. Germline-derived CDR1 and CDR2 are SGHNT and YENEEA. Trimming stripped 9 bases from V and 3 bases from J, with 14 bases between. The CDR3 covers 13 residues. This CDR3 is CASRRQWEETQYF. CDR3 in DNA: TGTGCCAGTCGCAGGCAGTGGGAAGAGACCCAGTACTTC.

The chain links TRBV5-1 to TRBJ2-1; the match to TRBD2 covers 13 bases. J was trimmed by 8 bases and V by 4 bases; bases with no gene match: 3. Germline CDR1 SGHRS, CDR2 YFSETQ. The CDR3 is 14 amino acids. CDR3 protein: CASSRTSGSDEQFF. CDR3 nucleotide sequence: TGCGCCAGCAGCCGGACTAGCGGGAGCGATGAGCAGTTCTTC.

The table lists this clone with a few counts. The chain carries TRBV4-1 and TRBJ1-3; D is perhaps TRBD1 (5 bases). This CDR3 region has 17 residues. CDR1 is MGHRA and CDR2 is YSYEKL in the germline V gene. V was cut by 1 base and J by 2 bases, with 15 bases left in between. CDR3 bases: TGCGCCAGCAGCCAAGGAATGGCGAGGGGCACTGGAAACACCATATATTTT. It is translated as CASSQGMARGTGNTIYF.

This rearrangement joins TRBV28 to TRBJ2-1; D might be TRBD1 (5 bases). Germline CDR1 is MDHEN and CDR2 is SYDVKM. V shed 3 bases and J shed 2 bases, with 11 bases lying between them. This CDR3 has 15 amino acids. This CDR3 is CASSFLTATYNEQFF. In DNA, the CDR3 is TGTGCCAGCAGTTTCCTGACAGCCACCTACAATGAGCAGTTCTTC.

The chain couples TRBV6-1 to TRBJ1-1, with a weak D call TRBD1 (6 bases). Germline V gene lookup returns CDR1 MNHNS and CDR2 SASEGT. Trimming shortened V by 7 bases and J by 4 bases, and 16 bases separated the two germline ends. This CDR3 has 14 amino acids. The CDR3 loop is CASNLGGAGTEAFF. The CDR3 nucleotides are TGTGCCAGCAACTTGGGGGGCGCGGGCACTGAAGCTTTCTTT.

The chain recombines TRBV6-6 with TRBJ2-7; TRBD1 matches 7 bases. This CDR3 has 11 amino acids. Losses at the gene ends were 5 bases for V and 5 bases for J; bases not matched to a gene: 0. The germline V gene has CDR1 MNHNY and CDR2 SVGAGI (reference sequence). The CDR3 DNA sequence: TGTGCCAGCAGTACAGGGGACGAGCAGTACTTC. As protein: CASSTGDEQYF.

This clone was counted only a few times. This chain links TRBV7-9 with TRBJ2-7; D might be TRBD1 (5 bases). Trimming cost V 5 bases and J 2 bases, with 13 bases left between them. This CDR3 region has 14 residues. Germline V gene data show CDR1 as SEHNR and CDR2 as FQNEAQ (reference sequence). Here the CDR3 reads CASSPTLDTYEQYF. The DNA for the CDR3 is TGTGCCAGCAGCCCAACATTGGACACCTACGAGCAGTACTTC.

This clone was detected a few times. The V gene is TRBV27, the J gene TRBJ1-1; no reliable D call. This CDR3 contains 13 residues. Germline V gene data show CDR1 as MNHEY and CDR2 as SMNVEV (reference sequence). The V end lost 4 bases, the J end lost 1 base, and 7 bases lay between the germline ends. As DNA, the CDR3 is TGTGCCAGCAGTTGGGGTGGGAACACTGAAGCTTTCTTT. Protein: CASSWGGNTEAFF.

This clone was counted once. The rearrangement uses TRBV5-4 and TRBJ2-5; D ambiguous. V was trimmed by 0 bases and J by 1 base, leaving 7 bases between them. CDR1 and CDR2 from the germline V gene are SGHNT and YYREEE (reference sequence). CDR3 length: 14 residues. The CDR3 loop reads CASSLAISQETQYF. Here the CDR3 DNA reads TGTGCCAGCAGCTTGGCCATCTCCCAAGAGACCCAGTACTTC.

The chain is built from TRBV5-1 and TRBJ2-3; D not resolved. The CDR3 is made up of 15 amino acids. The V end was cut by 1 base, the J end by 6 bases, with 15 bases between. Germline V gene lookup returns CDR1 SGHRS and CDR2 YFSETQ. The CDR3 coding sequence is TGCGCCAGCAGCTTGTCCCAGGTTGAGACGGATACGCAGTATTTT. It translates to CASSLSQVETDTQYF.

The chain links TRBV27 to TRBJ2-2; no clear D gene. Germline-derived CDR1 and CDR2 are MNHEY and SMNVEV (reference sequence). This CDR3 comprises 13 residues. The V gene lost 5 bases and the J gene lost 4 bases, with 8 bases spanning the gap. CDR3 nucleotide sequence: TGTGCCAGCAGTCCGAGAGGCACCGGGGAGCTGTTTTTT. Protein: CASSPRGTGELFF.

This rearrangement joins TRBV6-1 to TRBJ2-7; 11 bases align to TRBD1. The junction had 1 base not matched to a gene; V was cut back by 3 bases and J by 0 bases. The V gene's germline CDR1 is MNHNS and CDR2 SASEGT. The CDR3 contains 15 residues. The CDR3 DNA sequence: TGTGCCAGCAGTGAGGGGACAGGGGGCTCCTACGAGCAGTACTTC. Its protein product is CASSEGTGGSYEQYF.

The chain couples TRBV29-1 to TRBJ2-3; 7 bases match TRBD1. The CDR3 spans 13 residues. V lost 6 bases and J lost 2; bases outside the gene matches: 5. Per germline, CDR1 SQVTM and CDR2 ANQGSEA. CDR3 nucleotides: TGCAGCGTATCGGGACAGAACACAGATACGCAGTATTTT. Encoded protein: CSVSGQNTDTQYF.

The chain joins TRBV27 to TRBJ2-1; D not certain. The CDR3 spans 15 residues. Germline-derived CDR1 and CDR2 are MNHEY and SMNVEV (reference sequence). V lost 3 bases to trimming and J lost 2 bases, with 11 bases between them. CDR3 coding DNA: TGTGCCAGCAGTTTTCTGCAGTCCCCCTACAATGAGCAGTTCTTC. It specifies CASSFLQSPYNEQFF.

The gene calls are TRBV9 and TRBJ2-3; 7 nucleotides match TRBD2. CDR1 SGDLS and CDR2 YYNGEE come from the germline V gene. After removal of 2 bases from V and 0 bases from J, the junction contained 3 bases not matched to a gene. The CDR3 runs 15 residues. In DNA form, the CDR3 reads TGTGCCAGCAGCGTGGCCGGGAGGAGCACAGATACGCAGTATTTT. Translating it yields CASSVAGRSTDTQYF. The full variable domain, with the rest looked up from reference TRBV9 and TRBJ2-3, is DSGVTQTPKHLITATGQRVTLRCSPRSGDLSVYWYQQSLDQGLQFLIQYYNGEERAKGNILERFSAQQFPDLHSELNLSSLELGDSALYFCASSVAGRSTDTQYFGPGTRLTVL.

As DNA, the CDR3 is TGTGCCAGCAGCTCCAGTGGCCTGAAGGAAATGTACTATGGCTACACCTTC. Translating gives CASSSSGLKEMYYGYTF. This rearrangement joins TRBV28 to TRBJ1-2; D gene unclear. The V gene lost 6 bases and the J gene lost 3 bases, with 23 bases spanning the gap. Germline assignment: CDR1 MDHEN and CDR2 SYDVKM. The CDR3 is 17 residues long.

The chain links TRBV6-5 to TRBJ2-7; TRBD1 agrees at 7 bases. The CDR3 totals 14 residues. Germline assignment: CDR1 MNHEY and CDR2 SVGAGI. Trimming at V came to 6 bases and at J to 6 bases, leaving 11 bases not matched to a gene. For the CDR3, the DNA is TGTGCCAGCAGGGCCACAGGGGCACCGGGCGAGCAGTACTTC. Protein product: CASRATGAPGEQYF.

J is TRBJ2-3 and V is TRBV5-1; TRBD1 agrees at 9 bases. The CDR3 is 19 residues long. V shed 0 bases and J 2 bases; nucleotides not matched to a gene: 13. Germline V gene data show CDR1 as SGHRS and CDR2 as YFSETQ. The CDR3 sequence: CASSLARGVRDRATDTQYF. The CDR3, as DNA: TGCGCCAGCAGCTTGGCCCGTGGGGTCCGGGACAGGGCCACAGATACGCAGTATTTT. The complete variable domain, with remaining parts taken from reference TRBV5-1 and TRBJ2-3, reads KAGVTQTPRYLIKTRGQQVTLSCSPISGHRSVSWYQQTPGQGLQFLFEYFSETQRNKGNFPGRFSGRQFSNSRSEMNVSTLELGDSALYLCASSLARGVRDRATDTQYFGPGTRLTVL.

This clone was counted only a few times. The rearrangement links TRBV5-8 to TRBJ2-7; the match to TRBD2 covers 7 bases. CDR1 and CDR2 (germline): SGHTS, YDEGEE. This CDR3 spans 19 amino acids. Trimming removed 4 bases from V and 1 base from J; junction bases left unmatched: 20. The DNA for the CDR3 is TGTGCCAGCAGCATCCGGGACCTTGGGCGTCGGCGGGAGTCCTACGAGCAGTACTTC. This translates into CASSIRDLGRRRESYEQYF. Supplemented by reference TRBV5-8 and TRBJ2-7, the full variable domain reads EAGVTQSPTHLIKTRGQQATLRCSPISGHTSVYWYQQALGLGLQFLLWYDEGEERNRGNFPPRFSGRQFPNYSSELNVNALELEDSALYLCASSIRDLGRRRESYEQYFGPGTRLTVT.

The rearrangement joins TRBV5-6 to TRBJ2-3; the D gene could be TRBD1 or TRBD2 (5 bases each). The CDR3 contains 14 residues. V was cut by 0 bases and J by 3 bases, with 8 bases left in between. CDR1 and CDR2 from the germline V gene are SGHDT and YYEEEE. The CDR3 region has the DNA TGTGCCAGCAGCTTGGACGGGGCTACAGATACGCAGTATTTT. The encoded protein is CASSLDGATDTQYF.

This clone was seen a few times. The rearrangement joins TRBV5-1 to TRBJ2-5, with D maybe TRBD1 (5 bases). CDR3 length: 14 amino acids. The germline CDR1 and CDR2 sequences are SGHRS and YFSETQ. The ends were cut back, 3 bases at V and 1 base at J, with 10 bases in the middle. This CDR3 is CASSSGAPQETQYF. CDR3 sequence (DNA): TGCGCCAGCAGCTCTGGGGCCCCCCAAGAGACCCAGTACTTC.

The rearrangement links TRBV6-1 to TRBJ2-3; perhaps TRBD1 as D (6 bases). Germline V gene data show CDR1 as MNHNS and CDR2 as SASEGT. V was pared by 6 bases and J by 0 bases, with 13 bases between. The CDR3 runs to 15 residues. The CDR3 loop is CASSGQSSSTDTQYF. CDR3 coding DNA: TGTGCCAGCAGCGGACAGAGCTCTAGCACAGATACGCAGTATTTT.

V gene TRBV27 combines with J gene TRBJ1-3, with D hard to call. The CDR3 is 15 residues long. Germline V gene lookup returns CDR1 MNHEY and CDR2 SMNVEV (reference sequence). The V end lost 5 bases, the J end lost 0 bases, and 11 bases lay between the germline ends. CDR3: CASSLDYTSGNTIYF. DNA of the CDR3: TGTGCCAGCAGTCTAGATTACACCTCTGGAAACACCATATATTTT.

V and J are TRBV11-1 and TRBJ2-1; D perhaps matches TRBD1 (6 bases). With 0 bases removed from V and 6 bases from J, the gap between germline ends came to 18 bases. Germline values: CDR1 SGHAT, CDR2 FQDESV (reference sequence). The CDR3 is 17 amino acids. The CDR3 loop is CASSLASTGLRVNEQFF. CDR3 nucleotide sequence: TGTGCCAGCAGCTTAGCGAGTACAGGGTTGAGGGTCAATGAGCAGTTCTTC.

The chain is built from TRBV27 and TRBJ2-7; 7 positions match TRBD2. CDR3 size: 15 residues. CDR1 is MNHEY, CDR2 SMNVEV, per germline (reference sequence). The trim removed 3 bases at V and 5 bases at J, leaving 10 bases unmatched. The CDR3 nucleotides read TGTGCCAGCAGTTTTTTCGCGGGAGTTTCCCACGAGCAGTACTTC. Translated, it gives CASSFFAGVSHEQYF.